The T cell receptor (beta chain) described here comes from a study of early T cells in non-severe SARS-CoV-2 infection. TCRdb re-called the 5' RACE reads through MiXCR, storing one row per CDR3 protein. Of approximately 69,000 distinct CDR3 sequences in the sample, over 10% are singletons; the top ten hold under 7%. This clonotype was sampled from an adult who was a healthcare worker with PCR-confirmed SARS-CoV-2 infection or an uninfected control (not recorded which). The material was whole blood, obtained at baseline.

CDR3 amino acids: CASSFGHTEAFF. The CDR3 nucleotides are TGTGCCAGCAGTTTTGGGCACACTGAAGCTTTCTTT. The chain carries TRBV12-3 or TRBV12-4 and TRBJ1-1; no clear D. This CDR3 is 12 amino acids long. Trimming stripped 3 bases from V and 3 bases from J, with 5 bases between.